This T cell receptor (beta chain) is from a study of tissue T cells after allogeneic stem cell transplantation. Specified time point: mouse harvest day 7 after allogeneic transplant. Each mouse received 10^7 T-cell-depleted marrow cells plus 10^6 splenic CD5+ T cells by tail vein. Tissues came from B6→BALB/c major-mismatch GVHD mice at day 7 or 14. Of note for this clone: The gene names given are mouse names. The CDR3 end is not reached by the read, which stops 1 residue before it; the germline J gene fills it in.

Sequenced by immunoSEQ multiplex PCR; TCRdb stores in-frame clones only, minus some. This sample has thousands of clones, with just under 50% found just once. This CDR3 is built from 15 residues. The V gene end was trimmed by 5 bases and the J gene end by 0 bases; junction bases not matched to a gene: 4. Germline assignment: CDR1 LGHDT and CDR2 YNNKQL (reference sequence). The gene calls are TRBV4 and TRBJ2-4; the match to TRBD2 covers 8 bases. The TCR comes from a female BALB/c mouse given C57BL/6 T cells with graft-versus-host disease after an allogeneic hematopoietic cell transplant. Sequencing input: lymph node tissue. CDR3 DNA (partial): TGTGCCAGCAGCCGGACTGGGCTTAGTCAAAACACCTTGTAC. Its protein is CASSRTGLSQNTLY. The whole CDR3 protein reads CASSRTGLSQNTLYF.